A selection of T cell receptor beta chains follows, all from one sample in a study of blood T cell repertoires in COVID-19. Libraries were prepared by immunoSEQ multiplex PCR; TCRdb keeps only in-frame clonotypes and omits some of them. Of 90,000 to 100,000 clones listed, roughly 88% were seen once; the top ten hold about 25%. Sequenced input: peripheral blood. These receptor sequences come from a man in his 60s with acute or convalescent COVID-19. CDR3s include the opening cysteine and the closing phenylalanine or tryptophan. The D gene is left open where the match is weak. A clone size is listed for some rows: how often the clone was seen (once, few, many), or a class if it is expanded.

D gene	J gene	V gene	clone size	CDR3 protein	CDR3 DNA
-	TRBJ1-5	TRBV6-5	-	CASTQEWGSNQPQHF	TGTGCCAGCACCCAAGAGTGGGGCTCCAATCAGCCCCAGCATTTT
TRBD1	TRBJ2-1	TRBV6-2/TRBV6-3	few	CASSYPPGQGVDEQFF	TGTGCCAGCAGTTACCCCCCCGGACAGGGTGTCGATGAGCAGTTCTTC
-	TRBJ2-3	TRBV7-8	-	CASTSNSGTDTQYF	TGTGCCAGCACCTCCAATTCGGGCACAGATACGCAGTATTTT
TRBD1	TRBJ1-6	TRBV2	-	CASQGQGSGSYNSPLHF	TGTGCCAGCCAGGGACAGGGGTCCGGCTCCTATAATTCACCCCTCCACTTT
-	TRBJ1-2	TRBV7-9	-	CASSLKGLPPGGYTF	TGTGCCAGCAGCTTAAAAGGCCTGCCCCCAGGGGGCTACACCTTC
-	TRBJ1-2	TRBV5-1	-	CASSYGQNYGYTF	TGCGCCAGCAGCTACGGACAGAACTATGGCTACACCTTC
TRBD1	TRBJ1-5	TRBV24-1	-	CATSDSRGGSNQPQHF	TGTGCCACCAGTGATTCCCGAGGGGGCTCCAATCAGCCCCAGCATTTT
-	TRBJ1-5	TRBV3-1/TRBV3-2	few	CASSQDRGGAGDSNQPQHF	TGTGCCAGCAGCCAAGATCGGGGGGGCGCGGGGGATAGCAATCAGCCCCAGCATTTT
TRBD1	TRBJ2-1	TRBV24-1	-	CATSDPDRGYNEQFF	TGTGCCACCAGTGATCCGGACAGGGGGTACAATGAGCAGTTCTTC
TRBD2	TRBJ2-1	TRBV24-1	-	CATSPNNGRGGKRNEQFF	TGTGCCACCAGCCCAAATAACGGGCGGGGGGGCAAGAGGAATGAGCAGTTCTTC
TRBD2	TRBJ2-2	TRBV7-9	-	CASSLGRGDTGELFF	TGTGCCAGCAGCTTAGGGCGGGGGGACACCGGGGAGCTGTTTTTT
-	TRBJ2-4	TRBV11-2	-	CASSILGGIQYF	TGTGCCAGCAGCATCCTTGGGGGGATTCAGTACTTC
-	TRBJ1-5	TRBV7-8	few	CASSLEEAGSQPQHF	TGTGCCAGCAGCTTAGAAGAGGCGGGATCCCAGCCCCAGCATTTT
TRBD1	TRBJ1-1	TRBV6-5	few	CASINNRGGTEAFF	TGTGCCAGCATTAATAACAGGGGCGGAACTGAAGCTTTCTTT
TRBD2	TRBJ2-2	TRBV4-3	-	CASSHRDYNTGELFF	TGCGCCAGCAGCCATCGGGACTACAACACCGGGGAGCTGTTTTTT
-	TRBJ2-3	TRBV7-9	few	CASSFVGRSTDTQYF	TGTGCCAGCAGCTTTGTAGGGAGGAGCACAGATACGCAGTATTTT
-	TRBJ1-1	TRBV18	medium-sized	CASSPPSGATEAFF	TGTGCCAGCTCACCACCTTCAGGGGCAACTGAAGCTTTCTTT
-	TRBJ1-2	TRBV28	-	CASSLFLGMGGDGSYGYTF	TGTGCCAGCAGTTTATTCCTCGGGATGGGGGGGGACGGATCCTATGGCTACACCTTC
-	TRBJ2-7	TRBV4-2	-	CASSQDMRDRDSSYEQYF	TGTGCCAGCAGCCAAGATATGAGGGACCGGGACTCGAGCTACGAGCAGTACTTC
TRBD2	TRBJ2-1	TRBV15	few	CATLRTGGDHNEQFF	TGTGCCACCCTCCGTACCGGGGGGGACCACAATGAGCAGTTCTTC
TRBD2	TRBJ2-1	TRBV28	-	CASRNGLASNEQFF	TGTGCCAGCAGGAATGGACTAGCCTCCAATGAGCAGTTCTTC
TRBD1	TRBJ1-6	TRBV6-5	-	CASSTGELSPLHF	TGTGCCAGCAGCACAGGGGAATTATCACCCCTCCACTTT
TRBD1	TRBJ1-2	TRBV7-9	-	CASSLTGPYGYTF	TGTGCCAGCAGCTTGACAGGGCCTTATGGCTACACCTTC
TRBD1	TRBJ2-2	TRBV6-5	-	CAGGQGITGELFF	TGTGCCGGGGGACAGGGGATCACCGGGGAGCTGTTTTTT
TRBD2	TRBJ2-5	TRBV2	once	CASSEKRSGGAETQYF	TGTGCCAGCAGTGAAAAACGAAGCGGGGGGGCTGAGACCCAGTACTTC
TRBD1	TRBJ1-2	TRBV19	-	CASSPTGTANYGYTF	TGTGCCAGTAGTCCCACCGGGACAGCTAACTATGGCTACACCTTC
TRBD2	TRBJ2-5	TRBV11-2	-	CASSVAGGYQETQYF	TGTGCCAGCAGCGTAGCGGGGGGGTACCAAGAGACCCAGTACTTC
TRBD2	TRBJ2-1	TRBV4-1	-	CASSQTGLAGGRYDEQFF	TGCGCCAGCAGCCAAACCGGACTAGCGGGGGGGCGTTACGATGAGCAGTTCTTC
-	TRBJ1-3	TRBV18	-	CASSPGPPSSGNTIYF	TGTGCCAGCTCACCAGGGCCGCCAAGCTCTGGAAACACCATATATTTT
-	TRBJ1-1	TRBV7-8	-	CASSSQGWAFF	TGTGCCAGCAGCTCACAGGGCTGGGCTTTCTTT
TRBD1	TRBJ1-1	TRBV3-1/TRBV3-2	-	CASSRTGPPGAEAFF	TGTGCCAGCAGCCGGACAGGGCCGCCGGGAGCTGAAGCTTTCTTT
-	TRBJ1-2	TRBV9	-	CASSVGDNNYGYTF	TGTGCCAGCAGCGTAGGGGACAATAACTATGGCTACACCTTC
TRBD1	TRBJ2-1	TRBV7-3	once	CASSLGDSRLNEQFF	TGTGCCAGCAGCCTAGGGGACAGTCGCCTCAATGAGCAGTTCTTC
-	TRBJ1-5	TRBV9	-	CASSVEGGRQPQHF	TGTGCCAGCAGCGTAGAGGGGGGGAGGCAGCCCCAGCATTTT
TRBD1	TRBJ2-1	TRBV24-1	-	CATSGTGGSSYNEQFF	TGTGCCACCAGTGGTACAGGGGGCAGCTCCTACAATGAGCAGTTCTTC
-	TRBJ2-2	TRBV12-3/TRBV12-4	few	CASSSSPTGELFF	TGTGCCAGCAGCTCCTCCCCCACCGGGGAGCTGTTTTTT
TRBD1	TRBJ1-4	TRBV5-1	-	CASSPTEGQSTNEKLFF	TGCGCCAGCAGCCCCACAGAGGGACAGTCAACTAATGAAAAACTGTTTTTT
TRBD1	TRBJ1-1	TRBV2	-	CASSETNWDRSTEAFF	TGTGCCAGCAGTGAAACGAACTGGGACAGGAGCACTGAAGCTTTCTTT
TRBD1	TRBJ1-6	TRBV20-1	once	CSASGQGYSPLHF	TGCAGTGCTAGTGGACAGGGCTATTCACCCCTCCACTTT
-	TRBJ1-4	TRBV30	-	CAWSPENEKLFF	TGTGCCTGGAGTCCCGAGAATGAAAAACTGTTTTTT
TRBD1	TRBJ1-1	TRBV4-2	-	CASSQGDRGRGEYTEAFF	TGTGCCAGCAGCCAAGGGGACAGGGGGCGCGGAGAATATACTGAAGCTTTCTTT
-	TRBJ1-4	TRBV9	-	CASSVVAGRKLFF	TGTGCCAGCAGCGTAGTGGCAGGGCGGAAACTGTTTTTT
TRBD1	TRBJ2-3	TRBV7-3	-	CASSLMAGQGGSTDTQYF	TGTGCCAGCAGCTTAATGGCGGGACAGGGGGGTTCCACAGATACGCAGTATTTT
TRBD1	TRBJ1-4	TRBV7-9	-	CASSIDGTALKKLFF	TGTGCCAGCAGCATTGACGGGACAGCCTTGAAAAAACTGTTTTTT